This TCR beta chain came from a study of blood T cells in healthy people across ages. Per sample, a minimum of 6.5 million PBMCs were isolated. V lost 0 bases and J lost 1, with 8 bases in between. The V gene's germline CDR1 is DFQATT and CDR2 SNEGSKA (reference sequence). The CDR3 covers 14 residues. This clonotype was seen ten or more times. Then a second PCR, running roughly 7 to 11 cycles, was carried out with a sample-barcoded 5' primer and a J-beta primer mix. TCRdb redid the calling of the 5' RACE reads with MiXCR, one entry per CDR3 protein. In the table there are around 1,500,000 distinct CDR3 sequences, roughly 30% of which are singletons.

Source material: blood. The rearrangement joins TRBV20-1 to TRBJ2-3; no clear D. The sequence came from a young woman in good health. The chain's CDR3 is CSARDLGGTDTQYF. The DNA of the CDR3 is TGCAGTGCTAGAGATCTGGGTGGCACAGATACGCAGTATTTT.